This T cell receptor beta chain was identified in a study of regulatory T cells in long-lasting Graves disease. Study-level points and caveats: The TCR repertoire of persistent Graves' patients was less diverse than that of newly diagnosed ones.

The TCR beta library used iRepertoire HTBI primers with Arm-PCR amplification of CDR3. MiXCR, run by TCRdb on the multiplex PCR reads, gives a single entry per CDR3 protein. The sample shows approximately 400,000 distinct CDR3 sequences, 15% of them seen only once. Comment on this clonotype: Its antigen is undetermined.

As to time point: newly diagnosed GD, antithyroid drugs for less than 3 months. The authors made the TCR library using RNA they extracted from PBMCs. These records were also assigned to another study, of T cells in Graves' hyperthyroidism and ophthalmopathy.

The clonotype originates from a woman younger than 45 with Graves disease. Sample: peripheral blood mononuclear cells (PBMCs), taken at new diagnosis, from a patient treated with antithyroid drugs.

CDR3 amino acids: CASSLTIFTRAFF. Here the CDR3 DNA reads TGTGCCAGCAGTTTAACGATTTTCACCCGGGCTTTCTTT. The J gene is TRBJ1-1, the V gene TRBV12-3 or TRBV12-4, with D unresolved. The CDR3 runs 13 residues. Trimming stripped 2 bases from V and 11 bases from J, with 15 bases between.